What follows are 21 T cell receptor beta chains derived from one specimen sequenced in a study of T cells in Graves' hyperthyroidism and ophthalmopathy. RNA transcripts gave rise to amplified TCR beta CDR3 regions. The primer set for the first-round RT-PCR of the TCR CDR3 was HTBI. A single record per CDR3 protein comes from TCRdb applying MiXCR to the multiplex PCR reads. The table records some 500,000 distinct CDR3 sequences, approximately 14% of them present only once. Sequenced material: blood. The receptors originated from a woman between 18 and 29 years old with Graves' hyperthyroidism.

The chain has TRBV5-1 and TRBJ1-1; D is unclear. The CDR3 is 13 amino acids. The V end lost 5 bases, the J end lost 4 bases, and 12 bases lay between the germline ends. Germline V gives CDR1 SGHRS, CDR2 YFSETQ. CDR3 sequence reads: CASSPGLSTEAFF. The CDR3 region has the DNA TGCGCCAGCAGTCCGGGCTTGAGCACTGAAGCTTTCTTT.

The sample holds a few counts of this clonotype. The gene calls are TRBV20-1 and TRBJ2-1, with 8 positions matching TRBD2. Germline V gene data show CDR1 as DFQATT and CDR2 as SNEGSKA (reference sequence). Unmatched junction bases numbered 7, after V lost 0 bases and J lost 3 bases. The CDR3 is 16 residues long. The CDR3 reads CSAREPTSGFYNEQFF. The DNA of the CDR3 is TGCAGTGCTAGAGAACCCACTAGCGGATTCTACAATGAGCAGTTCTTC.

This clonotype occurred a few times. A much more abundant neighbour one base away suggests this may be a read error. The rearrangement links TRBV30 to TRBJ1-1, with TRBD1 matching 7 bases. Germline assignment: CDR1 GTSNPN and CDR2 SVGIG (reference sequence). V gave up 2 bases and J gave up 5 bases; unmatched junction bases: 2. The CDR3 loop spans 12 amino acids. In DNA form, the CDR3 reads TGTGCCTGGAGTACCAGGGGGACTGAAGCTTTCTTT. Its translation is CAWSTRGTEAFF.

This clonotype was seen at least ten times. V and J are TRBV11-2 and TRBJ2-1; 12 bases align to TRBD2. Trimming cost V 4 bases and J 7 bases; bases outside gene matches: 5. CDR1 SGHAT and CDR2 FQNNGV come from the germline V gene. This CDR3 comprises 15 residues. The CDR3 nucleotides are TGTGCCAGCAGCTCCCTAGCGGGAGGGTTGAATGAGCAGTTCTTC. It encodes CASSSLAGGLNEQFF.

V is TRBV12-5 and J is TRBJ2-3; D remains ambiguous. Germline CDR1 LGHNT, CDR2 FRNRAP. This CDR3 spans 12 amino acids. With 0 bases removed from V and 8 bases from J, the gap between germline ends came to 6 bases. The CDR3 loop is CASGLVPGTQYF. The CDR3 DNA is TGTGCTAGTGGTTTGGTACCAGGTACGCAGTATTTT.

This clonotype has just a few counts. The CDR3 bases are TGTGCCAGCAGCCAAGCGGGAGTTACCTCCTACGAGCAGTACGTC. Amino acids: CASSQAGVTSYEQYV. This chain uses TRBV11-2 with TRBJ2-7; TRBD2 matches at 8 bases. This CDR3 comprises 15 residues. Germline values: CDR1 SGHAT, CDR2 FQNNGV. J was trimmed by 0 bases and V by 5 bases; bases with no gene match: 6.

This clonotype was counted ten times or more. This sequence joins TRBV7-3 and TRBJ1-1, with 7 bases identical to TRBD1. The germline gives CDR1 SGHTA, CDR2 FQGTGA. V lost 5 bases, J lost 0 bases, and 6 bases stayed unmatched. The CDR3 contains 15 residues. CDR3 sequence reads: CASSPRTGLNTEAFF. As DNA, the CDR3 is TGTGCCAGCAGCCCTCGGACAGGTCTGAACACTGAAGCTTTCTTT.

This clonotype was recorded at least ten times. CDR3 protein: CASRTAYGNSPLHF. The CDR3, as DNA: TGTGCCAGCAGGACTGCATACGGGAATTCACCCCTCCACTTT. The chain links TRBV6-1 to TRBJ1-6; D uncertain. The CDR3 is 14 residues long. Trimming shortened V by 6 bases and J by 7 bases, and 13 bases separated the two germline ends. Germline V gives CDR1 MNHNS, CDR2 SASEGT.

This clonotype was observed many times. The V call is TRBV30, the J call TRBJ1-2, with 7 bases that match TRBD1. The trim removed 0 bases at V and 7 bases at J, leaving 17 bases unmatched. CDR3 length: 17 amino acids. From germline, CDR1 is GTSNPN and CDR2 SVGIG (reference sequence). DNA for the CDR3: TGTGCCTGGAGTGTACGTTTCAGGGCAGGGGGACTGGTTGGCTACACCTTC. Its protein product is CAWSVRFRAGGLVGYTF. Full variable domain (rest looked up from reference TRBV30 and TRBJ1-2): SQTIHQWPATLVQPVGSPLSLECTVEGTSNPNLYWYRQAAGRGLQLLFYSVGIGQISSEVPQNLSASRPQDRQFILSSKKLLLSDSGFYLCAWSVRFRAGGLVGYTFGSGTRLTVV.

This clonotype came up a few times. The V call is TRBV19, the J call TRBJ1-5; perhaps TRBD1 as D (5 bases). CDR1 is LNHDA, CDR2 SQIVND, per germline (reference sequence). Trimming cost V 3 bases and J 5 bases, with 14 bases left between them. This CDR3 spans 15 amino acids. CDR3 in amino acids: CASSMGQGGDQPQHF. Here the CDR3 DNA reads TGTGCCAGTAGTATGGGGCAGGGAGGAGATCAGCCCCAGCATTTT.

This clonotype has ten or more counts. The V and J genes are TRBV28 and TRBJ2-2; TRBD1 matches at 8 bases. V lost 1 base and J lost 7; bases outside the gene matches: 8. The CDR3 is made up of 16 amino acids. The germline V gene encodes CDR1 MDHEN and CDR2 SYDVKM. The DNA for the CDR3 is TGTGCCAGCAGTTTATACTCGACAGGGGTGAACGGGGAGCTGTTTTTT. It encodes CASSLYSTGVNGELFF. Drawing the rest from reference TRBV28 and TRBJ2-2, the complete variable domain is DVKVTQSSRYLVKRTGEKVFLECVQDMDHENMFWYRQDPGLGLRLIYFSYDVKMKEKGDIPEGYSVSREKKERFSLILESASTNQTSMYLCASSLYSTGVNGELFFGEGSRLTVL.

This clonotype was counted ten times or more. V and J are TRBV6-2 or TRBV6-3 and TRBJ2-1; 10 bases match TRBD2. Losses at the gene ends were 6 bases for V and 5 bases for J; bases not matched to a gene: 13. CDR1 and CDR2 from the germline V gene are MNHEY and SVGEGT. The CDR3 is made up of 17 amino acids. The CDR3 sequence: CASSPWTSGEANNEQFF. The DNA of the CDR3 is TGTGCCAGCAGCCCCTGGACTAGCGGAGAAGCCAACAATGAGCAGTTCTTC.

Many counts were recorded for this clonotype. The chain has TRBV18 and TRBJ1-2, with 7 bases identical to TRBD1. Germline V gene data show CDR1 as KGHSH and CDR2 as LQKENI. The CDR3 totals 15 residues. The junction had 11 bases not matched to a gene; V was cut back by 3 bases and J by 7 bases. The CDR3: CASSPVDRVRGGYTF. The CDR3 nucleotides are TGTGCCAGCTCACCCGTCGACAGGGTCAGGGGTGGCTACACCTTC.

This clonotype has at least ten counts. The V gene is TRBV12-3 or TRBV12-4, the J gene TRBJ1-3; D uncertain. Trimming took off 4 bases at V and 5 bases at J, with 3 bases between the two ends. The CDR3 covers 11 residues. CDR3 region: CASSSRNTIYF. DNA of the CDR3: TGTGCCAGCAGTTCCCGAAACACCATATATTTT.

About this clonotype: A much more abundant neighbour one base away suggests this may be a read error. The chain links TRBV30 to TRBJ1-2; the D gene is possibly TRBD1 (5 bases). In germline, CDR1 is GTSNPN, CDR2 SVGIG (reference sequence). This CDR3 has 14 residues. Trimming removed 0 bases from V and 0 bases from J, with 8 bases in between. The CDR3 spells CAWSVPRANYGYTF. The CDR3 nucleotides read TGTGCCTGGAGTGTACCCAGGGCTAACTATGGCTACACCTTC.

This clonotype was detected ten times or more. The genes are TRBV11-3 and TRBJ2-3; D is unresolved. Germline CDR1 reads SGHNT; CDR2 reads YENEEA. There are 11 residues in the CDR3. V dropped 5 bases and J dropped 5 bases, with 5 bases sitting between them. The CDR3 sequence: CASSSKDTQYF. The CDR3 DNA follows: TGTGCCAGCAGCAGTAAAGATACGCAGTATTTT.

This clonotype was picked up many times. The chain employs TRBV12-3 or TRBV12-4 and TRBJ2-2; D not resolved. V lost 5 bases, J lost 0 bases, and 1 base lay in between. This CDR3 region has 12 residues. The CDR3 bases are TGTGCCAGCAGTACGAACACCGGGGAGCTGTTTTTT. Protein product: CASSTNTGELFF.

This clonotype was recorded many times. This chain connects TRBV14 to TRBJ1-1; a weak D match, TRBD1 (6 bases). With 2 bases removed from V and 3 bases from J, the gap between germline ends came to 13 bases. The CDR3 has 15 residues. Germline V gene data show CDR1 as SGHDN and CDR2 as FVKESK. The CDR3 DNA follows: TGTGCCAGCAGCCAACTGGGCAGGGGATACACTGAAGCTTTCTTT. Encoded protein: CASSQLGRGYTEAFF.

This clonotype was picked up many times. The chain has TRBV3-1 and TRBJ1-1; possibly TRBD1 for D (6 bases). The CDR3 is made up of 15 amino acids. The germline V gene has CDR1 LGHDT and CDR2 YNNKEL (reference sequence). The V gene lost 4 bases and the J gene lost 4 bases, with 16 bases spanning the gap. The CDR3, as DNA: TGTGCCAGCAGCCCCCGTAGGGGGTTAGGCACTGAAGCTTTCTTT. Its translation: CASSPRRGLGTEAFF.

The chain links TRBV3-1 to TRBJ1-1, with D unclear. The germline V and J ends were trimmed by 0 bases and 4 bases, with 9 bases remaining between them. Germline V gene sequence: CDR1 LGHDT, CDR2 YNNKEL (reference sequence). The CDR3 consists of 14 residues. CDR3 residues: CASSQEGGSTEAFF. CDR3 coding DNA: TGTGCCAGCAGCCAAGAAGGAGGTAGCACTGAAGCTTTCTTT.

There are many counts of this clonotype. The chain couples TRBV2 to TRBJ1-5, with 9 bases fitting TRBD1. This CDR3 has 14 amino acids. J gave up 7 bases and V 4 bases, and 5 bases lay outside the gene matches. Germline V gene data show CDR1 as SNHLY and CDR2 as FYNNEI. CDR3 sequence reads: CASSGGQGEQPQHF. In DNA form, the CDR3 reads TGTGCCAGCAGTGGGGGACAGGGTGAACAGCCCCAGCATTTT.